One sample yielded the 8 T cell receptor beta chains listed below, sequenced in a study of cytomegalovirus exposure and HLA in healthy donors. The table came from immunoSEQ multiplex PCR; TCRdb's copy has only in-frame clones and leaves some out. The sample records under 200,000 clones, roughly nine tenths being singletons. The specimen sequenced was PBMCs. The receptors here all came from a woman between 18 and 30 years old in good health and CMV-seropositive.

The genes are TRBV7-8 and TRBJ1-2, with TRBD1 identical over 11 bases. Germline assignment: CDR1 SGHVS and CDR2 FQNEAQ. This CDR3 has 14 amino acids. V lost 1 base and J lost 7; bases outside the gene matches: 2. The CDR3 nucleotides are TGTGCCAGCAGCTTAGGGGGGACAGGGGGTGGCTACACCTTC. Its translation: CASSLGGTGGGYTF.

The V gene is TRBV19, the J gene TRBJ2-3, with D possibly being TRBD2 (5 bases). Trimming stripped 7 bases from V and 4 bases from J, with 21 bases between. This CDR3 is built from 16 residues. Germline V gives CDR1 LNHDA, CDR2 SQIVND (reference sequence). CDR3 loop: CASTRGCGSRADTQYF. The CDR3 region has the DNA TGTGCCAGTACCCGAGGATGTGGGAGTAGAGCAGATACGCAGTATTTT. Using reference TRBV19 and TRBJ2-3 for the parts outside the CDR3, the full variable domain is DGGITQSPKYLFRKEGQNVTLSCEQNLNHDAMYWYRQDPGQGLRLIYYSQIVNDFQKGDIAEGYSVSREKKESFPLTVTSAQKNPTAFYLCASTRGCGSRADTQYFGPGTRLTVL.

V and J are TRBV2 and TRBJ2-5; 10 bases agree with TRBD2. The CDR3 loop spans 19 amino acids. Germline CDR1 and CDR2: SNHLY and FYNNEI. V lost 2 bases to trimming and J lost 5 bases; unmatched junction nucleotides: 17. CDR3 sequence (DNA): TGTGCCAGCAGTGAAAAGGCCGGGACTAGCGACCTGACATTGGAGACCCAGTACTTC. Translated, it gives CASSEKAGTSDLTLETQYF.

The V call is TRBV28, the J call TRBJ2-7, with a weak D call TRBD1 (6 bases). Germline CDR1 reads MDHEN; CDR2 reads SYDVKM. The CDR3 covers 13 residues. The V gene lost 2 bases and the J gene lost 3 bases, with 8 bases spanning the gap. In DNA form, the CDR3 reads TGTGCCAGCAGTTTAAGGGACAACTACGAGCAGTACTTC. Its translation is CASSLRDNYEQYF.

The chain uses TRBV7-2 and TRBJ1-1; D is unclear. Trimming took 2 bases from V and 4 from J, leaving 11 bases between them. The V gene's germline CDR1 is SGHTA and CDR2 FQGNSA. The length of the CDR3 is 14 residues. CDR3 residues: CASSLLPDTTEAFF. The CDR3 bases are TGTGCCAGCAGCTTACTCCCCGACACCACTGAAGCTTTCTTT.

The V gene is TRBV15, the J gene TRBJ2-7; TRBD2 is a possible D gene (7 bases). The CDR3 consists of 19 residues. Germline CDR1 and CDR2: LNHNV and YYDKDF (reference sequence). Trimming stripped 10 bases from V and 1 base from J, with 32 bases between. CDR3 protein: CAIQGGELPDYRQSYEQYF. The CDR3 nucleotides are TGTGCCATTCAAGGGGGGGAACTCCCGGACTATCGCCAATCCTACGAGCAGTACTTC. Together with reference TRBV15 and TRBJ2-7, the CDR3 gives the full variable domain: DAMVIQNPRYQVTQFGKPVTLSCSQTLNHNVMYWYQQKSSQAPKLLFHYYDKDFNNEADTPDNFQSRRPNTSFCFLDIRSPGLGDTAMYLCAIQGGELPDYRQSYEQYFGPGTRLTVT.

The V call is TRBV12-5, the J call TRBJ1-6, with D possibly being TRBD1 (5 bases). The CDR3 has 14 residues. With 2 bases removed from V and 7 bases from J, the gap between germline ends came to 9 bases. Per germline, CDR1 LGHNT and CDR2 FRNRAP. The CDR3 DNA reads as TGTGCTAGTGGTTTGCAGGGAGGGAATTCACCCCTCCACTTT. Amino acid sequence: CASGLQGGNSPLHF. Full variable domain (rest looked up from reference TRBV12-5 and TRBJ1-6): DARVTQTPRHKVTEMGQEVTMRCQPILGHNTVFWYRQTMMQGLELLAYFRNRAPLDDSGMPKDRFSAEMPDATLATLKIQPSEPRDSAVYFCASGLQGGNSPLHFGNGTRLTVT.

The rearrangement uses TRBV5-6 and TRBJ1-1; TRBD1 agrees at 7 bases. The V gene end was trimmed by 7 bases and the J gene end by 0 bases; junction bases not matched to a gene: 12. The CDR3 runs 16 residues. Germline CDR1 and CDR2: SGHDT and YYEEEE. The CDR3 is CASWGDSRTVNTEAFF. The CDR3 bases are TGTGCCAGCTGGGGGGACAGCCGGACAGTGAACACTGAAGCTTTCTTT.